This T cell receptor (beta chain) was found in a study of molecular identifiers for immune sequencing clone quantification listed by TCRdb under 2018. A note on the overall study: For a replicate experiment, RNA from roughly 20,000 or 100,000 naive CD8 T cells was divided into five aliquots, and four of the five aliquots were sequenced. The study was a methods study using CD8 T cells to benchmark molecular-identifier clustering-based TCR repertoire sequencing (MIDCIRS) and TCR RNA copy counting.

The full study reports these points: When barcode sub-clustering was omitted, TCR diversity was inflated by chimeric consensus sequences, with chimeras reaching as high as 47%. Spiked-in Jurkat TCR RNA equivalent to a single cell was reported to be detectable even among 800,000 to 1,000,000 naive CD8 T cells. The naive libraries included spiked-in Jurkat TCR RNA (fewer than eleven copies' worth), and this Jurkat TCR RNA is not part of the donor repertoire. Modeling gave roughly 3 recovered TCR RNA copies per cell versus about ten by digital PCR, implying roughly 30% capture efficiency. In CMV-specific effector cells, over 99% of molecules were held by clones above 20 RNA copies, whereas under 1% of molecules were held by such clones in naive cells. Highly expanded clone sizes could be underestimated if identical TCR molecules share a barcode.

Library prep was done by PCR. Sequencing used a NextSeq 500. Preparation of bulk TCR libraries followed a previously described approach, with the TCR primers listed in Table S5. Total RNA was purified with the Qiagen AllPrep DNA/RNA kit. Before analysis, reads from multiple sequencing runs of one library were combined. Under the source paper's analysis protocol: Reads were retained only if the reads had an exact TCR constant sequence, and the retained reads were trimmed to 150 nt and grouped according to their 12-nt molecular barcodes. Reads within each barcode group were sub-clustered using a 15% Levenshtein threshold, and quality-weighted consensus sequences were constructed for each RNA molecule. Non-functional sequences were excluded, and lower-count sequences lying one edit away from another sequence were also excluded. Based on fitting two negative binomial distributions, any barcode sub-cluster with under 20% of the maximum read count was discarded. Starting from the raw public reads, TCRdb applied fastp trimming at Q25, assembled clones with MiXCR and retained in-frame beta chains. Identical CDR3 protein sequences are pooled into one entry, listed with their most common genes and DNA. The V and J calls here are based on TCRdb, not the publication. This sample gives 490,000 or so distinct CDR3 sequences in total; around 25% of them show up just once. The top ten clones comprise around 0.76% of the sample.

Naive CD8 T cell libraries were made from around 20,000 to 1,000,000 sorted cells using 10%, 30% or 50% of purified RNA. Naive CD8 T cells, defined as CD8+CD4-CCR7+CD45RA+, were FACS-sorted into RLT Plus buffer on a BD FACSAria II. To test detection sensitivity, Jurkat RNA equal to 10 or so TCR copies was added to samples of roughly 18,000-1,100,000 naive CD8 T cells. Enrichment of CD8 T cells was performed with RosetteSep CD8+ T Cell Enrichment Cocktail and Ficoll-Paque, after which ACK red cell lysis was carried out. This clonotype was seen just once. Its antigen remains unidentified. The junction does not match germline at one end; this may be a read error. From a lookup of the germline V gene (reference sequence), CDR1 and CDR2 are GTSNPN and SVGIG. From cysteine to phenylalanine, the CDR3 is 13 amino acids long. Just CDR3 DNA is preserved here, 39 bases in frame from base 1.

The receptor was derived from a human donor in good health. Some libraries in this study had Jurkat cell RNA spiked in. The V and J genes are TRBV30 and TRBJ2-5, with a tentative D gene TRBD1 over 5 matching bases. The sequencing sample was made of naive CD8+ T cells from blood, with Jurkat cell RNA spiked in. The cell subset or site label corresponds to: FACS-sorted CD8+CD4-CCR7+CD45RA+ naive T cells. The CDR3 here reads CAWSVSGKESQYF. The DNA is TGTGCCTGGAGTGTCTCAGGGAAAGAGAGCCAGTACTTC. The variable domain in full, with residues beyond the CDR3 obtained from the reference TRBV30 and TRBJ2-5 genes, is SQTIHQWPATLVQPVGSPLSLECTVEGTSNPNLYWYRQAAGRGLQLLFYSVGIGQISSEVPQNLSASRPQDRQFILSSKKLLLSDSGFYLCAWSVSGKESQYFGPGTRLLVL.